These T cell receptor beta chains were read from a single sample in a study of HIV-infected patients and healthy controls. TCRdb independently ran MiXCR on the 5' RACE reads; one entry per CDR3 protein. Of approximately 15,000 distinct CDR3 sequences detected, less than 15% appear once; the ten largest clones hold roughly 39%. This sample comprised blood, obtained during antiretroviral therapy. All receptors derive from an adult with HIV infection. The donor label of this sample is uncertain. Both conserved end residues are part of each CDR3. D genes are given only for firm matches. Clone size, where shown, is once, few, many, or a class for clones that have expanded.

j_gene | d_gene | len | abundance | v_gene | CDR3aa | CDR3nt
TRBJ2-1 | . | 18 | once | TRBV6-5 | CASSWTGQIRSSYNEQFF | TGTGCCAGCAGTTGGACGGGGCAGATCAGGAGCTCCTACAATGAGCAGTTCTTC
TRBJ2-3 | TRBD2 | 16 | many | TRBV4-2 | CASSQGSGGRTDTQYF | TGTGCCAGCAGCCAAGGATCGGGAGGTCGCACAGATACGCAGTATTTT
TRBJ1-4 | TRBD1 | 15 | many | TRBV2 | CASSPKGAPNEKLFF | TGTGCCAGCAGCCCTAAGGGGGCTCCTAATGAAAAACTGTTTTTT
TRBJ2-7 | TRBD1 | 14 | many | TRBV6-6 | CASTPEGAVYEQYF | TGTGCCAGCACTCCCGAGGGGGCGGTCTACGAGCAGTACTTC
TRBJ2-3 | TRBD1 | 17 | many | TRBV5-1 | CASSAGQGVIQRDTQYF | TGCGCCAGCAGCGCCGGACAGGGGGTTATTCAGAGAGATACGCAGTATTTT
TRBJ1-1 | TRBD1 | 16 | many | TRBV6-5 | CASSYTTRDRDVEAFF | TGTGCCAGCAGTTACACGACCCGGGACAGGGATGTTGAAGCTTTCTTT
TRBJ2-7 | TRBD2 | 18 | many | TRBV20-1 | CSARPLRIAGGKSYEQYF | TGCAGTGCTAGACCCCTTCGGATAGCGGGAGGCAAGTCCTACGAGCAGTACTTC
TRBJ2-1 | . | 17 | many | TRBV30 | CAWNLLGQAPGYNEQFF | TGTGCCTGGAACCTACTGGGGCAAGCGCCTGGCTACAATGAGCAGTTCTTC
TRBJ2-7 | TRBD1 | 16 | many | TRBV6-1 | CASSESAGQGADEQYF | TGTGCCAGCAGTGAAAGTGCCGGACAGGGGGCGGACGAGCAGTACTTC
TRBJ1-3 | . | 15 | many | TRBV14 | CASSQARSSGNTIYF | TGTGCCAGCAGCCAAGCCCGTTCCTCTGGAAACACCATATATTTT
TRBJ2-2 | TRBD2 | 16 | few | TRBV3-1 | CASSYGLAGVTGELFF | TGTGCCAGCAGCTATGGACTAGCGGGAGTAACCGGGGAGCTGTTTTTT
TRBJ2-6 | . | 16 | . | TRBV15 | CATSRSQGFGANVLTF | TGTGCCACCAGCAGATCTCAGGGGTTCGGGGCCAACGTCCTGACTTTC
TRBJ2-2 | TRBD2 | 15 | many | TRBV13 | CASSSSGGRAGELFF | TGTGCCAGCAGCTCCTCGGGGGGAAGGGCCGGGGAGCTGTTTTTT
TRBJ2-5 | . | 14 | many | TRBV9 | CASSGRQAQETQYF | TGTGCCAGCAGCGGGAGACAGGCACAAGAGACCCAGTACTTC
TRBJ2-2 | TRBD1 | 13 | . | TRBV10-3 | CAIRQGAAGELFF | TGTGCCATCAGACAGGGGGCGGCCGGGGAGCTGTTTTTT